The T cell receptor beta chain under discussion was sequenced for a study of cytomegalovirus exposure and HLA in healthy donors. Study-level findings and limits: In a later analysis, TCR beta V- and J-gene trimming showed a link to a missense DCLRE1C variant. From TCR beta sequences, most subjects' HLA-A and HLA-B alleles were reportedly predicted accurately. A later analysis showed TCR association rates differing by HLA locus, peaking at DRB1 and lowest at HLA-C. Common viral pathogens (according to a later analysis) appeared linked to several of the most significant clusters.

The CDR3 contains 12 residues. The germline CDR1 and CDR2 sequences are LNHDA and SQIVND (reference sequence). V lost 5 bases and J 13 bases, leaving 16 bases between the germline ends. As concerns this clone: Antigen unknown.

The primer mix had 60 Vbeta and 13 Jbeta primers. Profiled with immunoSEQ multiplex PCR; TCRdb holds only in-frame clones, not every one. Here the sample spans over 150,000 clones, roughly 77% being singletons. The chain is built from TRBV19 and TRBJ2-3, with a tentative D call TRBD1 (5 bases). This TCR came from a man under 40 in good health and CMV-seropositive. Sequenced input: PBMCs. The CDR3 here is CASSSSYQGKYF. CDR3 in DNA: TGTGCCAGTAGTTCGTCCTATCAGGGAAAGTATTTT.